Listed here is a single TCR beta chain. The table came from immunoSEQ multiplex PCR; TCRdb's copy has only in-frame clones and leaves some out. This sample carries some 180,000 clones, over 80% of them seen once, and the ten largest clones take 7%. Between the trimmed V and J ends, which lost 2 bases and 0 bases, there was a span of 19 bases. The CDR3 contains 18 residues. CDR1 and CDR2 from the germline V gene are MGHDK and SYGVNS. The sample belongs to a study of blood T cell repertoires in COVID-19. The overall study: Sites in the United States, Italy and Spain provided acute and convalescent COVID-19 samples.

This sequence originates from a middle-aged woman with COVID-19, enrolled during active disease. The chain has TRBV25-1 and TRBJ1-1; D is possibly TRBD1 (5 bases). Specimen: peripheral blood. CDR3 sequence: CASSEQLLLTGVNTEAFF. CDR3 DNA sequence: TGTGCCAGCAGTGAACAGCTATTGCTAACAGGAGTGAACACTGAAGCTTTCTTT.